These 5 T cell receptor beta chains originate from one sample sequenced in a study of OX40 agonist ivuxolimab in advanced cancers. Only in-frame clones appear in the TCRdb table, and some are missing; sequencing was by immunoSEQ multiplex PCR. The sample contains tens of thousands of clones, around 87% of which appear only once. The sequencing used CD4+ or CD8+ T cells sorted from blood, collected in a trial of the OX40 agonist ivuxolimab. Source of these receptors: an adult with an advanced solid tumor such as melanoma, head and neck, liver or kidney cancer.

A single count supports this clone. The chain links TRBV6-1 to TRBJ1-2; D gene uncertain. The CDR3 has 14 residues. Trimming pared 3 bases from V and 4 bases from J, leaving 12 bases between. Per the germline V gene, CDR1 is MNHNS and CDR2 is SASEGT. This CDR3 is CASSENWGPYGYTF. CDR3 sequence (DNA): TGTGCCAGCAGTGAGAACTGGGGTCCCTATGGCTACACCTTC.

The V and J genes are TRBV7-8 and TRBJ2-7; TRBD1 aligns across 9 bases. The germline V gene has CDR1 SGHVS and CDR2 FQNEAQ. The junction had 8 bases not matched to a gene; V was cut back by 5 bases and J by 3 bases. The CDR3 is 15 amino acids. CDR3 nucleotide sequence: TGTGCCAGCAGCAAAATCGACAGGGGGGACTACGAGCAGTACGTC. It yields the protein CASSKIDRGDYEQYV.

By share of the sample, this clone is medium-sized (0.01 to 0.1%). CDR3 sequence: CASSLSGGRNVNEQFF. Written as DNA, the CDR3 is TGCGCCAGCAGCTTGAGTGGCGGGAGGAATGTCAATGAGCAGTTCTTC. The chain couples TRBV5-1 to TRBJ2-1, with 8 bases that match TRBD2. This CDR3 is 16 amino acids long. V lost 1 base and J lost 6; bases outside the gene matches: 9. Per germline, CDR1 SGHRS and CDR2 YFSETQ.

The chain couples TRBV27 to TRBJ1-1; a possible D gene is TRBD1 (5 bases). CDR3 length: 14 amino acids. CDR1 and CDR2 (germline): MNHEY, SMNVEV (reference sequence). With 5 bases removed from V and 4 bases from J, the gap between germline ends came to 14 bases. The chain's CDR3 is CASSPYWGSTEAFF. Here the CDR3 DNA reads TGTGCCAGCAGTCCCTACTGGGGGAGCACTGAAGCTTTCTTT.

This clone was seen once. V gene TRBV10-3 combines with J gene TRBJ2-1; 8 bases are a match to TRBD1. Germline loops: CDR1 ENHRY, CDR2 SYGVKD. The CDR3 is 14 residues long. V lost 2 bases to trimming and J lost 6 bases; unmatched junction nucleotides: 3. The CDR3 loop reads CAISETTGVNEQFF. In nucleotides, the CDR3 is TGTGCCATCAGTGAGACGACAGGGGTCAATGAGCAGTTCTTC.